This T cell receptor (beta chain) comes out of a study of high-grade serous ovarian cancer treatment subgroups. Regarding this clone: Its antigen is as yet unknown.

In germline, CDR1 is SNHLY, CDR2 FYNNEI. Trimming took off 4 bases at V and 4 bases at J, with 10 bases between the two ends. The CDR3 is made up of 13 amino acids. Method: immunoSEQ multiplex PCR; TCRdb's copy keeps in-frame clones and lacks some. This sample has about 16,000 clones; roughly nine tenths occur once, and the top ten carry around 6.8%. Tumor tissue was taken before any definitive surgery or chemotherapy was given. Overall study findings and caveats: TCR relatedness rose with neoantigen level and trended with mutation load. Bulk tumor TCR sequencing gave no spatial information.

The material sequenced was tumor tissue. The V gene is TRBV2, the J gene TRBJ2-5; possibly TRBD1 for D (5 bases). This receptor was taken from a human donor with high-grade serous ovarian cancer. This chain's CDR3 is CASSGRVSETQYF. CDR3 DNA sequence: TGTGCCAGCAGTGGCAGGGTCTCAGAGACCCAGTACTTC.